Below are 6 T cell receptor beta chains sequenced from a single sample in a study of patients and donors after allogeneic stem cell transplantation. TCRdb reprocessed the RT-PCR reads via MiXCR and lists one record per CDR3 protein. The sample consists of approximately 410,000 distinct CDR3 sequences, roughly 17% of them appearing once. Specimen: blood, either unsorted or a sorted T cell fraction (not recorded which). These receptors were taken from a human donor who was either an allogeneic HSCT recipient or a stem cell or donor lymphocyte infusion donor (not recorded which). It is not recorded whose cells these are; they may come from a transplant donor.

V gene TRBV5-8 combines with J gene TRBJ2-7; D is undetermined. This CDR3 region has 14 residues. Germline CDR1 reads SGHTS; CDR2 reads YDEGEE. The V end was cut by 3 bases, the J end by 0 bases, with 10 bases between. In DNA form, the CDR3 reads TGTGCCAGCAGCTCCAAACGGCCCTCCTACGAGCAGTACTTC. Amino acids: CASSSKRPSYEQYF.

This clonotype occurred a few times. The chain recombines TRBV20-1 with TRBJ2-7, with 11 bases identical to TRBD2. The CDR3 is 13 amino acids. Per germline, CDR1 DFQATT and CDR2 SNEGSKA (reference sequence). J lost 2 bases, V lost 6 bases, and 3 bases had no gene match. The CDR3 DNA reads TGCAGTGCATTAGCGGGAGGGGCCTACGAGCAGTACTTC. Translating gives CSALAGGAYEQYF.

This clonotype showed up many times. This chain joins TRBV4-1 and TRBJ2-3; 7 bases agree with TRBD2. Germline CDR1 is MGHRA and CDR2 is YSYEKL. After removal of 1 base from V and 5 bases from J, the junction contained 6 bases not matched to a gene. The CDR3 totals 15 residues. In DNA form, the CDR3 reads TGCGCCAGCAGCCAAGTGGCGGGAGCTGAAGATACGCAGTATTTT. Amino acid sequence: CASSQVAGAEDTQYF.

The chain recombines TRBV5-6 with TRBJ1-3; D is ambiguous. Looked up from germline, CDR1 is SGHDT and CDR2 is YYEEEE. The CDR3 length is 15 residues. V was clipped by 1 base and J by 4 bases, with 12 bases between them. The CDR3 coding sequence is TGTGCCAGCAGCTTGTCTGTCAGAACGGGAAACACCATATATTTT. As protein: CASSLSVRTGNTIYF. Full variable domain (outside the CDR3, taken from reference TRBV5-6 and TRBJ1-3): DAGVTQSPTHLIKTRGQQVTLRCSPKSGHDTVSWYQQALGQGPQFIFQYYEEEERQRGNFPDRFSGHQFPNYSSELNVNALLLGDSALYLCASSLSVRTGNTIYFGEGSWLTVV.

The sample holds many counts of this clonotype. The V call is TRBV5-1, the J call TRBJ1-2; tentatively, D is TRBD1 (6 bases). Trimming shortened V by 1 base and J by 6 bases, and 19 bases separated the two germline ends. The germline gives CDR1 SGHRS, CDR2 YFSETQ. The CDR3 is 16 residues long. For the CDR3, the DNA is TGCGCCAGCAGCTTGACCGGGACAACGAAGGGAGATGGCTACACCTTC. It translates to CASSLTGTTKGDGYTF.

This clonotype has only a few counts. The gene calls are TRBV2 and TRBJ2-4; 8 bases map to TRBD1. V was clipped by 8 bases and J by 2 bases; unmatched bases: 8. Germline V CDR1 and CDR2: SNHLY, FYNNEI. CDR3 size: 15 residues. The CDR3 DNA follows: TGTGCCAGCGTTGGACAGGGAGGATCCAAAAACATTCAGTACTTC. It specifies CASVGQGGSKNIQYF.